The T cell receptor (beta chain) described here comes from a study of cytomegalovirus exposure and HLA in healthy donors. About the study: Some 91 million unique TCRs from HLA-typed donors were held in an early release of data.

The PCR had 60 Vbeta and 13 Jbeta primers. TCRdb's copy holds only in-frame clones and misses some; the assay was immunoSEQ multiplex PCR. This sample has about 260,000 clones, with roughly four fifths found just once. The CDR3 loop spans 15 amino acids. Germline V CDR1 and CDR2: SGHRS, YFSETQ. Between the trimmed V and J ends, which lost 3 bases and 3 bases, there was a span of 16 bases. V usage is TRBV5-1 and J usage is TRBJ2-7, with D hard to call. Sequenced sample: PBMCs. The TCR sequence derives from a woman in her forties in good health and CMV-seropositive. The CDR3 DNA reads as TGCGCCAGCAGCTATCGCCGACAAGCACTCTACGAGCAGTACTTC. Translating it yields CASSYRRQALYEQYF.